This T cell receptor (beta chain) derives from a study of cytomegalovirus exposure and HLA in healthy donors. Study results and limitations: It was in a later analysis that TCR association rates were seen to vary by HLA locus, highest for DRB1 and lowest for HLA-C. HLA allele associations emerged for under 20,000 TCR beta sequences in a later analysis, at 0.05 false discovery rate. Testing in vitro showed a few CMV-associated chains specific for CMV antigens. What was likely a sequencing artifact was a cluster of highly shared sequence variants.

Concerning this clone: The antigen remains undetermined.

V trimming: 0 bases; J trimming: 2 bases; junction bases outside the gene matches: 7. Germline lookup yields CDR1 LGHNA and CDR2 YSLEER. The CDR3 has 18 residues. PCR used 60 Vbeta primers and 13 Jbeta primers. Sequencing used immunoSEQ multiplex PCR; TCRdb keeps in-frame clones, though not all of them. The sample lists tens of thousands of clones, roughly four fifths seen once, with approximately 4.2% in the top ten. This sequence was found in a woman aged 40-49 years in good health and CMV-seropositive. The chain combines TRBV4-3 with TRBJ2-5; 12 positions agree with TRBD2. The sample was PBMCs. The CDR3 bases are TGCGCCAGCAGCCAAGATCTAGCGGGAGGGCCCCGGCAAGAGACCCAGTACTTC. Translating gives CASSQDLAGGPRQETQYF.